This paragraph reports one T cell receptor (beta chain). Its antigen is currently unknown. This sample stems from a study of OX40 agonist ivuxolimab in advanced cancers. Study-level background: Patients with prior anti-PD-1, anti-PD-L1 or anti-CTLA-4 therapy were eligible; roughly 41% had some. Findings and limits, study-wide: Mean expanded clone counts were higher in CD8+ than CD4+ T cells. It was not determined which antigens were specifically recognized by the peripheral T cells that had undergone clonal expansion.

The V gene lost 4 bases and the J gene lost 6 bases, with 15 bases spanning the gap. The CDR3 is 14 residues long. CDR1 and CDR2 (germline): SGHTA, FQGNSA. Data came from immunoSEQ multiplex PCR; TCRdb stores just in-frame clones and leaves some out. The sample lists roughly 57,000 clones, approximately 80% seen once, with about 2.4% in the top ten. This TCR was sampled from an adult with an advanced solid tumor such as melanoma, head and neck, liver or kidney cancer. The chain joins TRBV7-2 to TRBJ1-1; D is unresolved. The starting material was CD4+ or CD8+ T cells sorted from blood, obtained in a trial of the OX40 agonist ivuxolimab. The CDR3 reads CASSSLPIDPEAFF. CDR3 sequence (DNA): TGTGCCAGCAGCTCCCTCCCGATTGACCCTGAAGCTTTCTTT.